This TCR beta chain was identified during a study of cytomegalovirus exposure and HLA in healthy donors. Overall study context: Unique TCR beta sequences numbering some 110 million came from approximately 180 million T cells in an earlier analysis. Study-wide points: An analysis done earlier found most TCR beta V segments productive about 87% or about 30% of the time. Reported results showed that the classifier diagnosed cytomegalovirus status with high specificity and sensitivity.

The PCR used 60 Vbeta and 13 Jbeta primers. Measured with immunoSEQ multiplex PCR; TCRdb has only the in-frame clones, and not every one. This table holds about 200,000 clones, around nine tenths found once. Of note for this clone: Its target is not known.

The CDR3 runs to 13 residues. V shed 10 bases and J shed 3 bases, with 15 bases lying between them. The germline CDR1 and CDR2 sequences are SGHTA and FQGNSA. Sequencing was done on a sample of PBMCs. The chain has TRBV7-2 and TRBJ1-2; no firm D call. This sequence was found in a woman aged 18-29 years in good health and CMV-seronegative. CDR3 loop: CATSPGGYYGYTF. DNA for the CDR3: TGTGCCACCTCCCCAGGAGGTTACTATGGCTACACCTTC.